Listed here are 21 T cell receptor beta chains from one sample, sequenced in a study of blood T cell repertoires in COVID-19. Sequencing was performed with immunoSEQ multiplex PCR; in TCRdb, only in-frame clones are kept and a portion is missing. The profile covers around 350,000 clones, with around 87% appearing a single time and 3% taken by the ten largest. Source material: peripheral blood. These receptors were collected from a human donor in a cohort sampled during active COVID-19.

In nucleotides, the CDR3 is TGTGCCTGGAGCCTGGGCTCGTCAGGGTCACCCCTCCACTTT. Protein sequence: CAWSLGSSGSPLHF. This chain uses TRBV30 with TRBJ1-6, with D possibly being TRBD1 (5 bases). This CDR3 spans 14 amino acids. Germline-derived CDR1 and CDR2 are GTSNPN and SVGIG (reference sequence). The V gene lost 3 bases and the J gene lost 10 bases, with 16 bases spanning the gap.

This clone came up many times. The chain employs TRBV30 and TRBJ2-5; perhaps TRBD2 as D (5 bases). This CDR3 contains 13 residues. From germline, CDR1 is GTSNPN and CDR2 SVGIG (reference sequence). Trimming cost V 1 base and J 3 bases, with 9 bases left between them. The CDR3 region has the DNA TGTGCCTGGAGTGCCGAGACTAAAGAGACCCAGTACTTC. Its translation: CAWSAETKETQYF.

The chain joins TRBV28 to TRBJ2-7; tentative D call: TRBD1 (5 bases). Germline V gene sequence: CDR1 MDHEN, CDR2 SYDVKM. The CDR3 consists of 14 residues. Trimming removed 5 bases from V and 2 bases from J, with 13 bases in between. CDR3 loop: CASSTPAGPYEQYF. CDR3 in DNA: TGTGCCAGCAGTACCCCTGCAGGGCCCTACGAGCAGTACTTC.

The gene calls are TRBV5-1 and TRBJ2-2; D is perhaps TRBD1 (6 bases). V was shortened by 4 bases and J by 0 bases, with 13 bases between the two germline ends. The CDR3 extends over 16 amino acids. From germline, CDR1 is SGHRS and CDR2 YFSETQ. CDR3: CASSQVGGTNTGELFF. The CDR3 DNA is TGCGCCAGCAGCCAAGTAGGGGGTACGAACACCGGGGAGCTGTTTTTT.

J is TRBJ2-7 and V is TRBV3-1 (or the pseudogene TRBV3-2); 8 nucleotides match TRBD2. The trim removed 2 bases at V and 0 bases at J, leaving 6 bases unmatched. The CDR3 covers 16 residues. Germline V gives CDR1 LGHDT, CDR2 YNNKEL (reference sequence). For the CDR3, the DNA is TGTGCCAGCAGCCAATGGAGCGGGAGTCGCTCCTACGAGCAGTACTTC. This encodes CASSQWSGSRSYEQYF.

The CDR3: CASAPRGGQNTEAFF. The CDR3 DNA sequence: TGTGCTAGTGCCCCGCGCGGGGGGCAGAACACTGAAGCTTTCTTT. The V and J genes are TRBV12-5 and TRBJ1-1; perhaps TRBD1 as D (6 bases). The germline V and J ends were trimmed by 7 bases and 1 base, with 16 bases remaining between them. The CDR3 consists of 15 residues. Germline V CDR1 and CDR2: LGHNT, FRNRAP.

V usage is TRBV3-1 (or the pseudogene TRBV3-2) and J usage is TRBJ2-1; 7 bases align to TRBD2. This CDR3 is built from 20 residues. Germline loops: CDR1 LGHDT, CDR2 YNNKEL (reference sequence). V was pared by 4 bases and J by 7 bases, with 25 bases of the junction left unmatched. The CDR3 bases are TGTGCCAGCAGCCTCCTACTCCCGGGACTATTAGACGCCAATGGAAATGAGCAGTTCTTC. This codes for CASSLLLPGLLDANGNEQFF.

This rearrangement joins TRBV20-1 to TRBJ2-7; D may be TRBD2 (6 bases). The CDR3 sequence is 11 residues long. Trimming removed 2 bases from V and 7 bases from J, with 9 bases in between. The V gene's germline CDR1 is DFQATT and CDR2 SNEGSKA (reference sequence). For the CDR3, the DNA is TGCAGTGCTAGAATCCGGGAGGAGCAGTACTTC. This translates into CSARIREEQYF.

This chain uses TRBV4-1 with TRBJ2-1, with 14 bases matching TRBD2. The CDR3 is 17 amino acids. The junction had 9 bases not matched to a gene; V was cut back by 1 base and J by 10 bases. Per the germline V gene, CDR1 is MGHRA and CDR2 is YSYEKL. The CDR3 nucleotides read TGCGCCAGCAGCCAAGTAGGACGACTAGCGGGAGGGGGGGAGCAGTTCTTC. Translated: CASSQVGRLAGGGEQFF.

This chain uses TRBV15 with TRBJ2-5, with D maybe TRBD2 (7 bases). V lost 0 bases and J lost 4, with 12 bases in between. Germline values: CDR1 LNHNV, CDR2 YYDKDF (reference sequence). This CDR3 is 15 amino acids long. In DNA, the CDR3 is TGTGCCACCAGCAGAGATGAGGGGGGGGCAGAGACCCAGTACTTC. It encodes CATSRDEGGAETQYF.

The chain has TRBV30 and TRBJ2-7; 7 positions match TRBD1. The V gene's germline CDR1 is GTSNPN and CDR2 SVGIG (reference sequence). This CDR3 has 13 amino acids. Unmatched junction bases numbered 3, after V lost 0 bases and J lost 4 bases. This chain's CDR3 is CAWSVFRGYEQYF. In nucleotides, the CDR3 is TGTGCCTGGAGTGTCTTCAGGGGGTACGAGCAGTACTTC.

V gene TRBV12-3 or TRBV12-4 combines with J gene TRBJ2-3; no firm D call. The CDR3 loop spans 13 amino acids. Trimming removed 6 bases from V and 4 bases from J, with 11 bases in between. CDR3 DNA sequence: TGTGCCAGCAGCCGGTGGGCCGCAGATACGCAGTATTTT. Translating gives CASSRWAADTQYF.

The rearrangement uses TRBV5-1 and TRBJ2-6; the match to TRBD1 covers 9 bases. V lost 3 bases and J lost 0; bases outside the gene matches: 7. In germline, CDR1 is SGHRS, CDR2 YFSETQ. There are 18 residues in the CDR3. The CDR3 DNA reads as TGCGCCAGCAGCTCACCGGGACAGGGTATCTCTGGGGCCAACGTCCTGACTTTC. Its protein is CASSSPGQGISGANVLTF.

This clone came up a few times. In DNA, the CDR3 is TGCGCCAGCAGCCAGGGGACTAGTGAAGGGGATACGCAGTATTTT. Encoded protein: CASSQGTSEGDTQYF. The chain carries TRBV4-1 and TRBJ2-3; 8 bases map to TRBD2. CDR3 length: 15 amino acids. Germline V gene lookup returns CDR1 MGHRA and CDR2 YSYEKL. Germline trimming cut 3 bases from V and 6 bases from J; bases unmatched to any gene: 8.

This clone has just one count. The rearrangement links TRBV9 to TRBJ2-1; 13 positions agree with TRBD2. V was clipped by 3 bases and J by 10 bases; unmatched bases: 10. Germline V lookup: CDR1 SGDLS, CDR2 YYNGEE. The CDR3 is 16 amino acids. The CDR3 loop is CASSASGTSGMREQFF. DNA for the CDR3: TGTGCCAGCAGCGCCTCCGGGACTAGCGGGATGAGGGAGCAGTTCTTC.

The CDR3 reads CASSPDSYYGYTF. As DNA, the CDR3 is TGTGCCAGCAGCCCTGACAGCTACTATGGCTACACCTTC. This chain connects TRBV7-9 to TRBJ1-2, with D possibly TRBD1 on 5 matching bases. The CDR3 is made up of 13 amino acids. Germline assignment: CDR1 SEHNR and CDR2 FQNEAQ (reference sequence). Trimming stripped 5 bases from V and 3 bases from J, with 10 bases between.

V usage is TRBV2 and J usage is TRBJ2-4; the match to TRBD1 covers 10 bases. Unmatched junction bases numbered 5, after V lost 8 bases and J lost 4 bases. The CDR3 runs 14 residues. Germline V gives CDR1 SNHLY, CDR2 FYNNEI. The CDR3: CASVLGQGKNIQYF. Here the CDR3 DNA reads TGTGCCAGCGTCCTGGGACAGGGGAAAAACATTCAGTACTTC.

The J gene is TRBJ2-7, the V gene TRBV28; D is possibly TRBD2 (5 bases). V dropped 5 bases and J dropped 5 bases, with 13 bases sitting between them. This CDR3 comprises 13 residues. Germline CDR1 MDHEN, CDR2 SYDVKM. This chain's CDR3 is CASSDPGTHEQYF. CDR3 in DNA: TGTGCCAGCAGTGACCCGGGAACCCACGAGCAGTACTTC.

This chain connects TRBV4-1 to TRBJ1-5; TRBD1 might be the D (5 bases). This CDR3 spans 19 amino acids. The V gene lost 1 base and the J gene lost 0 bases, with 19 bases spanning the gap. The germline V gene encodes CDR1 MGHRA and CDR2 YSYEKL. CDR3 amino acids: CASSQGDPVGTDSNQPQHF. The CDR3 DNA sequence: TGCGCCAGCAGCCAAGGAGATCCCGTGGGGACTGATAGCAATCAGCCCCAGCATTTT.

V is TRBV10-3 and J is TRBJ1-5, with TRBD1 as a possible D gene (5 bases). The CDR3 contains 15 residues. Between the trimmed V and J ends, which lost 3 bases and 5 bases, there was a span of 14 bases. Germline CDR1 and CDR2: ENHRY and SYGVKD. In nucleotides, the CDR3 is TGTGCCATCAGTGACCGGGGGAGTGGAGATCAGCCCCAGCATTTT. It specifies CAISDRGSGDQPQHF.

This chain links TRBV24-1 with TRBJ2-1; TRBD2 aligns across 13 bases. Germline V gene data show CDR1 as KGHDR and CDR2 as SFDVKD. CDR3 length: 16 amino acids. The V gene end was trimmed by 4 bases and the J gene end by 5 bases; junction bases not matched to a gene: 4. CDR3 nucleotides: TGTGCCACCAGTGACCCCGGACTAGCGGGGGACAATGAGCAGTTCTTC. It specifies CATSDPGLAGDNEQFF.